These 32 T cell receptor beta chains were sequenced from one sample in a study of T cells in localized non-small cell lung cancer. The table came from immunoSEQ multiplex PCR; TCRdb's copy has only in-frame clones and leaves some out. The sample holds about 33,000 clones; approximately 72% are singletons and the top ten take about 40%. Sequences were derived from peripheral blood, sampled before any cancer treatment. These receptors all stem from an older male donor with stage II squamous cell lung carcinoma.

The CDR3 region is CASSQGQGGTYEQYF. For the CDR3, the DNA is TGCGCCAGCAGCCAAGGGCAGGGGGGAACCTACGAGCAGTACTTC. This chain joins TRBV4-1 and TRBJ2-7; TRBD1 is a possible D gene (7 bases). V was trimmed by 1 base and J by 2 bases, leaving 12 bases between them. This CDR3 has 15 residues. CDR1 MGHRA and CDR2 YSYEKL come from the germline V gene.

Concerning this clone itself: Other DNA sequences within the sample encode an identical CDR3. V and J are TRBV27 and TRBJ2-6; D not certain. Trimming shortened V by 2 bases and J by 4 bases, and 3 bases separated the two germline ends. The CDR3 loop spans 13 amino acids. Germline V gene sequence: CDR1 MNHEY, CDR2 SMNVEV (reference sequence). The CDR3 spells CASSLSGANVLTF. The DNA of the CDR3 is TGTGCCAGCAGTTTAAGCGGGGCCAACGTCCTGACTTTC.

The chain uses TRBV7-2 and TRBJ2-5; D unclear. Trimming removed 0 bases at V and 5 bases at J, with 10 bases between. The CDR3 length is 14 residues. CDR1 SGHTA and CDR2 FQGNSA come from the germline V gene. The CDR3 spells CASSLAQSVETQYF. Written as DNA, the CDR3 is TGTGCCAGCAGCTTAGCCCAGTCGGTGGAGACCCAGTACTTC.

The CDR3 here is CASGFPSDTYEQYF. The CDR3 DNA reads TGTGCTAGTGGTTTTCCGTCGGATACCTACGAGCAGTACTTC. The chain carries TRBV12-5 and TRBJ2-7; no clear D gene. The V gene lost 3 bases and the J gene lost 2 bases, with 11 bases spanning the gap. CDR3 length: 14 amino acids. Germline loops: CDR1 LGHNT, CDR2 FRNRAP.

V is TRBV9 and J is TRBJ2-7, with 8 bases lining up with TRBD2. The junction had 7 bases not matched to a gene; V was cut back by 6 bases and J by 2 bases. The CDR3 covers 14 residues. Germline CDR1 SGDLS, CDR2 YYNGEE. The CDR3 DNA reads TGTGCCAGCACTCGGGGGGGGGCCCCCTACGAGCAGTACTTC. Its protein is CASTRGGAPYEQYF. The whole variable domain, remainder taken from reference TRBV9 and TRBJ2-7, is DSGVTQTPKHLITATGQRVTLRCSPRSGDLSVYWYQQSLDQGLQFLIQYYNGEERAKGNILERFSAQQFPDLHSELNLSSLELGDSALYFCASTRGGAPYEQYFGPGTRLTVT.

The rearrangement joins TRBV10-3 to TRBJ1-3; D unresolved. The CDR3 covers 15 residues. V lost 6 bases and J lost 2, with 14 bases in between. The germline gives CDR1 ENHRY, CDR2 SYGVKD. DNA of the CDR3: TGTGCCATCAGGGCCGTGGAGAGGACTGGAAACACCATATATTTT. Translating gives CAIRAVERTGNTIYF.

This clone appeared a single time. CDR3 in amino acids: CASESAQDYGYTF. The CDR3 nucleotides are TGTGCCAGCGAATCGGCCCAGGACTATGGCTACACCTTC. V and J are TRBV28 and TRBJ1-2; D not resolved. The V end lost 8 bases, the J end lost 3 bases, and 13 bases lay between the germline ends. The CDR3 is 13 amino acids. Per germline, CDR1 MDHEN and CDR2 SYDVKM.

This CDR3 reads CASSRRTGVLVTEAFF. The CDR3 DNA follows: TGTGCCAGTAGTAGAAGGACAGGGGTTTTGGTCACTGAAGCTTTCTTT. The chain carries TRBV19 and TRBJ1-1, with 9 bases identical to TRBD1. The CDR3 length is 16 residues. Germline V lookup: CDR1 LNHDA, CDR2 SQIVND (reference sequence). The V segment lost 4 bases and the J segment 4 bases; nucleotides outside the gene matches: 10.

The chain joins TRBV5-8 to TRBJ2-3; D not resolved. The CDR3 spans 12 residues. V lost 2 bases, J lost 5 bases, and 6 bases lay in between. Germline values: CDR1 SGHTS, CDR2 YDEGEE. The CDR3 DNA follows: TGTGCCAGCAGCTTAGTTCGAGATACGCAGTATTTT. Protein sequence: CASSLVRDTQYF.

The rearrangement joins TRBV7-3 to TRBJ2-3; 13 bases fit TRBD2. CDR3 length equals 16 residues. V was pared by 4 bases and J by 7 bases, with 8 bases of the junction left unmatched. The germline CDR1 and CDR2 sequences are SGHTA and FQGTGA. The CDR3 here is CASSSTSGGPMYTQYF. CDR3 coding DNA: TGTGCCAGCAGCTCGACTAGCGGGGGGCCGATGTATACGCAGTATTTT.

The gene calls are TRBV11-1 and TRBJ2-3, with 7 positions matching TRBD1. CDR3 size: 14 residues. V shed 5 bases, J shed 1 base, and the junction held 3 bases outside the gene matches. Germline loops: CDR1 SGHAT, CDR2 FQDESV (reference sequence). CDR3: CASSRTGGTDTQYF. In DNA form, the CDR3 reads TGTGCCAGCAGCCGGACAGGTGGCACAGATACGCAGTATTTT.

The chain couples TRBV29-1 to TRBJ2-7; TRBD2 matches 11 bases. Germline V gives CDR1 SQVTM, CDR2 ANQGSEA. This CDR3 contains 14 residues. After removal of 1 base from V and 3 bases from J, the junction contained 2 bases not matched to a gene. The CDR3 DNA follows: TGCAGCGTTGAAGGACTAGCGGGAAACTACGAGCAGTACTTC. This encodes CSVEGLAGNYEQYF.

The CDR3 DNA reads TGCGCCAGCAGCTTGGGAGTTTCAGGATCAGCGGACATTCAGTACTTC. This sequence encodes CASSLGVSGSADIQYF. This chain joins TRBV5-1 and TRBJ2-4; possibly TRBD2 for D (5 bases). CDR1 is SGHRS and CDR2 is YFSETQ in the germline V gene. The CDR3 covers 16 residues. The V and J ends lost 0 bases and 8 bases respectively, with 18 bases between them.

This clone occurred once. The chain combines TRBV27 with TRBJ2-1; D uncertain. Trimming pared 0 bases from V and 6 bases from J, leaving 18 bases between. CDR1 is MNHEY and CDR2 is SMNVEV in the germline V gene (reference sequence). CDR3 size: 17 residues. The CDR3 DNA is TGTGCCAGCAGTTTATCCGGCACCATAACCTGGGGCAATGAGCAGTTCTTC. Its translation is CASSLSGTITWGNEQFF.

This chain uses TRBV6-1 with TRBJ1-5; tentative D call: TRBD1 (5 bases). V lost 5 bases to trimming and J lost 4 bases, with 9 bases between them. Germline V CDR1 and CDR2: MNHNS, SASEGT. This CDR3 has 13 amino acids. CDR3 loop: CASSSTENQPQHF. CDR3 DNA sequence: TGTGCCAGCAGTTCGACAGAGAATCAGCCCCAGCATTTT.

V gene TRBV18 combines with J gene TRBJ2-3; 7 nucleotides line up with TRBD1. The CDR3 length is 15 residues. The germline gives CDR1 KGHSH, CDR2 LQKENI. The V and J ends lost 6 bases and 0 bases, in that order; junction bases with no gene match: 6. The CDR3 protein is CASSYRGPSTDTQYF. CDR3 nucleotide sequence: TGTGCCAGCTCCTACAGGGGACCTAGCACAGATACGCAGTATTTT.

The V call is TRBV19, the J call TRBJ1-1; 9 bases are a match to TRBD1. The length of the CDR3 is 16 residues. Trimming at V came to 7 bases and at J to 4 bases, leaving 13 bases not matched to a gene. The V gene's germline CDR1 is LNHDA and CDR2 SQIVND (reference sequence). CDR3 amino acids: CASKPRTGVILTEAFF. The CDR3 DNA reads TGTGCCAGTAAACCCCGGACAGGGGTCATCCTCACTGAAGCTTTCTTT.

This rearrangement joins TRBV7-9 to TRBJ2-3, with a possible D match to TRBD1 (6 bases). V lost 5 bases to trimming and J lost 0 bases, with 24 bases between them. The CDR3 totals 19 residues. CDR1 is SEHNR and CDR2 is FQNEAQ in the germline V gene (reference sequence). The CDR3: CASSNRELWAFFSTDTQYF. The DNA for the CDR3 is TGTGCCAGCAGCAACAGGGAGTTGTGGGCCTTTTTTAGCACAGATACGCAGTATTTT.

This clone was counted between two and nine times. The rearrangement uses TRBV28 and TRBJ2-3; TRBD2 matches 10 bases. With 3 bases clipped from V and 1 base from J, the junction kept 1 base outside the gene matches. In germline, CDR1 is MDHEN, CDR2 SYDVKM. The CDR3 length is 15 residues. In nucleotides, the CDR3 is TGTGCCAGCAGTTTCCTAGCGGGGGGCACAGATACGCAGTATTTT. It is translated as CASSFLAGGTDTQYF.

The chain uses TRBV7-6 and TRBJ2-6; TRBD1 aligns across 9 bases. The CDR3 runs 19 residues. Germline-derived CDR1 and CDR2 are SGHVS and FNYEAQ. Germline trimming cut 5 bases from V and 1 base from J; bases unmatched to any gene: 12. The CDR3 protein is CASSHPSTGGISGANVLTF. DNA of the CDR3: TGTGCCAGCAGCCATCCGTCGACAGGGGGAATTTCTGGGGCCAACGTCCTGACTTTC.

The chain is built from TRBV6-4 and TRBJ2-6; tentatively, D is TRBD2 (7 bases). Germline lookup yields CDR1 MRHNA and CDR2 SNTAGT. The CDR3 covers 14 residues. V was trimmed by 7 bases and J by 2 bases, leaving 9 bases between them. CDR3 DNA: TGTGCCAGCATGCGGGGGCCTGGGGCCAACGTCCTGACTTTC. Its translation is CASMRGPGANVLTF.

The chain joins TRBV25-1 to TRBJ2-1, with D perhaps TRBD2 (6 bases). CDR1 and CDR2 (germline): MGHDK, SYGVNS. CDR3 length equals 16 residues. Trimming shortened V by 3 bases and J by 0 bases, and 12 bases separated the two germline ends. CDR3 nucleotide sequence: TGTGCCAGCAGTGAGCCCCGGGGAGGCTCCTACAATGAGCAGTTCTTC. Translated: CASSEPRGGSYNEQFF.

The chain has TRBV5-5 and TRBJ1-5; D possibly corresponds to TRBD1 (5 bases). The CDR3 consists of 13 residues. The germline V and J ends were trimmed by 0 bases and 4 bases, with 5 bases remaining between them. From germline, CDR1 is SGHKS and CDR2 YYEKEE (reference sequence). The CDR3: CASSLGQNQPQHF. As DNA, the CDR3 is TGTGCCAGCAGCTTGGGACAGAATCAGCCCCAGCATTTT.

V gene TRBV7-8 combines with J gene TRBJ1-1; 7 bases match TRBD1. The trim removed 1 base at V and 4 bases at J, leaving 0 bases unmatched. The CDR3 consists of 13 residues. CDR1 and CDR2 from the germline V gene are SGHVS and FQNEAQ. As DNA, the CDR3 is TGTGCCAGCAGCTTAGACAGGGGCACTGAAGCTTTCTTT. Translating gives CASSLDRGTEAFF.

V and J are TRBV28 and TRBJ2-3; the D gene is possibly TRBD2 (7 bases). V lost 1 base, J lost 2 bases, and 13 bases lay in between. CDR1 MDHEN and CDR2 SYDVKM come from the germline V gene. The length of the CDR3 is 16 residues. CDR3 in amino acids: CASSLSGRGLTDTQYF. As DNA, the CDR3 is TGTGCCAGCAGTTTATCGGGGCGGGGGCTCACAGATACGCAGTATTTT.

This clone was seen more than once but under ten times. CDR3 sequence reads: CASSSPSLAKNIQYF. The CDR3 region has the DNA TGTGCCAGCAGCTCCCCCAGCTTAGCCAAAAACATTCAGTACTTC. The chain joins TRBV28 to TRBJ2-4; no definite D call. V was shortened by 6 bases and J by 0 bases, with 12 bases between the two germline ends. This CDR3 spans 15 amino acids. The V gene's germline CDR1 is MDHEN and CDR2 SYDVKM.

This clone has a handful of counts. The chain joins TRBV5-1 to TRBJ1-1, with TRBD1 matching 7 bases. V trimming: 3 bases; J trimming: 3 bases; junction bases outside the gene matches: 2. CDR1 is SGHRS and CDR2 is YFSETQ in the germline V gene. The CDR3 sequence is 13 residues long. For the CDR3, the DNA is TGCGCCAGCAGCTCCACAGGGGACACTGAAGCTTTCTTT. Its protein product is CASSSTGDTEAFF. Variable domain in full (rest from reference TRBV5-1 and TRBJ1-1): KAGVTQTPRYLIKTRGQQVTLSCSPISGHRSVSWYQQTPGQGLQFLFEYFSETQRNKGNFPGRFSGRQFSNSRSEMNVSTLELGDSALYLCASSSTGDTEAFFGQGTRLTVV.

The chain joins TRBV25-1 to TRBJ2-3; no firm D call. V was clipped by 5 bases and J by 5 bases, with 5 bases between them. Germline-derived CDR1 and CDR2 are MGHDK and SYGVNS. This CDR3 is built from 11 residues. Here the CDR3 DNA reads TGTGCCAGCAGTTTCAAAGATACGCAGTATTTT. This translates into CASSFKDTQYF.

The gene calls are TRBV2 and TRBJ1-1; unclear D gene. Per germline, CDR1 SNHLY and CDR2 FYNNEI. V was trimmed by 7 bases and J by 4 bases, leaving 10 bases between them. The CDR3 has 12 residues. Here the CDR3 reads CASKADFTEAFF. In nucleotides, the CDR3 is TGTGCCAGCAAGGCGGACTTCACTGAAGCTTTCTTT.

The rearrangement joins TRBV7-3 to TRBJ1-2; maybe TRBD1 (5 bases). The ends were cut back, 4 bases at V and 8 bases at J, with 17 bases in the middle. This CDR3 spans 14 amino acids. CDR1 is SGHTA, CDR2 FQGTGA, per germline. CDR3 protein: CASSSRATRGGYTF. In DNA form, the CDR3 reads TGTGCCAGCAGCTCTAGGGCGACCCGGGGCGGCTACACCTTC.

The rearrangement joins TRBV4-3 to TRBJ1-2; possibly TRBD1 for D (6 bases). The CDR3 is 15 amino acids. Trimming shortened V by 0 bases and J by 8 bases, and 16 bases separated the two germline ends. Germline CDR1 reads LGHNA; CDR2 reads YSLEER. This chain's CDR3 is CASSQDTGKKGGYTF. CDR3 DNA: TGCGCCAGCAGCCAAGACACAGGGAAGAAGGGCGGCTACACCTTC.

The genes are TRBV7-2 and TRBJ2-7, with 8 bases lining up with TRBD1. V dropped 5 bases and J dropped 5; count of bases not matched to a gene: 5. Germline assignment: CDR1 SGHTA and CDR2 FQGNSA. The length of the CDR3 is 13 residues. Here the CDR3 reads CASSPGQGHEQYF. The CDR3 DNA is TGTGCCAGCAGCCCCGGACAGGGCCACGAGCAGTACTTC. Full variable domain (missing parts from reference TRBV7-2 and TRBJ2-7): GAGVSQSPSNKVTEKGKDVELRCDPISGHTALYWYRQSLGQGLEFLIYFQGNSAPDKSGLPSDRFSAERTGGSVSTLTIQRTQQEDSAVYLCASSPGQGHEQYFGPGTRLTVT.